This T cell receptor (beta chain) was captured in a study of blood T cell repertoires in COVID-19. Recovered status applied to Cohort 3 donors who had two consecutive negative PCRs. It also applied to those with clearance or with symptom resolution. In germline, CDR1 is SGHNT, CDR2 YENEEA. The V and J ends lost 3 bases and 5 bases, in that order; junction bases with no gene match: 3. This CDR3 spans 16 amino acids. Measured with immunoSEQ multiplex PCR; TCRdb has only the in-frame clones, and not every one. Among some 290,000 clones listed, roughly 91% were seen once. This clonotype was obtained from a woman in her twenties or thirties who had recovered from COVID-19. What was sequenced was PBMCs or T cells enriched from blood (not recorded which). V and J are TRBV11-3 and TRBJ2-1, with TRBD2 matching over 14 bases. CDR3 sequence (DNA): TGTGCCAGCAGCTTCGGGACTAGCGGGAGTAACAATGAGCAGTTCTTC. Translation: CASSFGTSGSNNEQFF.